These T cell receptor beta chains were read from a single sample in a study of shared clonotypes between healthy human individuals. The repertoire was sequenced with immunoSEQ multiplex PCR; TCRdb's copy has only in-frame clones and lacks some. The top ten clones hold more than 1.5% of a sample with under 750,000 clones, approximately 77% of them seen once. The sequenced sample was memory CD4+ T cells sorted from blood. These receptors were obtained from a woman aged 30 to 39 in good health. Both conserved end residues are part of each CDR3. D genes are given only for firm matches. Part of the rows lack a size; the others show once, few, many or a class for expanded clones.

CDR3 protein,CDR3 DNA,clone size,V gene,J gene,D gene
CASTSAGGTQYF,TGTGCCAGCACCTCAGCTGGGGGGACCCAGTACTTC,-,TRBV11-2,TRBJ2-5,-
CASSSTGTGELFF,TGTGCCAGCAGTTCGACGGGTACCGGGGAGCTGTTTTTT,-,TRBV27,TRBJ2-2,-
CASSLKTDNYGYTF,TGCGCCAGCAGCTTAAAGACAGACAACTATGGCTACACCTTC,few,TRBV5-1,TRBJ1-2,-
CASSSGLAGKQETQYF,TGCGCCAGCAGCTCAGGACTAGCGGGAAAACAAGAGACCCAGTACTTC,-,TRBV5-1,TRBJ2-5,TRBD2
CASSSGGPPSTDTQYF,TGCGCCAGCAGCTCCGGCGGACCCCCTAGCACAGATACGCAGTATTTT,-,TRBV5-1,TRBJ2-3,-
CASSLSGLGYTF,TGTGCCAGCAGTTTATCGGGTCTTGGCTACACCTTC,-,TRBV28,TRBJ1-2,-
CASSLLETHASTGELFF,TGTGCCAGCAGCTTACTAGAAACGCACGCCTCGACCGGGGAGCTGTTTTTT,-,TRBV7-8,TRBJ2-2,-
CASGREVNIQYF,TGTGCCAGCGGAAGGGAGGTGAACATTCAGTACTTC,-,TRBV28,TRBJ2-4,-
CASSLEFSKNIQYF,TGTGCCAGCAGCTTAGAGTTTTCCAAAAACATTCAGTACTTC,once,TRBV7-9,TRBJ2-4,-
CASSPYDRAGYTF,TGTGCCAGCAGCCCATACGACAGGGCTGGCTACACCTTC,-,TRBV5-4,TRBJ1-2,TRBD1
CASSQDMNGDEQYF,TGTGCCAGCAGCCAAGATATGAACGGGGACGAGCAGTACTTC,-,TRBV14,TRBJ2-7,-
CASSPPRGLVSDIQYF,TGTGCCAGCAGTCCACCCAGGGGGTTAGTCTCCGACATTCAGTACTTC,-,TRBV28,TRBJ2-4,TRBD1
CASSLDSQGHYGYTF,TGCGCCAGCAGCTTGGACTCCCAAGGCCACTATGGCTACACCTTC,many,TRBV5-1,TRBJ1-2,-
CASSLVAAFEAFF,TGTGCCAGCAGCTTAGTGGCAGCATTTGAAGCTTTCTTT,-,TRBV11-2,TRBJ1-1,-
CASSLGTRYEQYF,TGTGCCAGCAGTTTAGGGACTAGATACGAGCAGTACTTC,-,TRBV28,TRBJ2-7,TRBD2
CASSQGASEREQYF,TGCGCCAGCAGCCAGGGGGCTTCTGAGCGCGAGCAGTACTTC,-,TRBV4-1,TRBJ2-7,-
CASSPRLAGGKTGELFF,TGTGCCAGCAGTCCTCGACTAGCGGGAGGGAAAACCGGGGAGCTGTTTTTT,-,TRBV11-2,TRBJ2-2,TRBD2
CASSLDPRTRFGGANVLTF,TGTGCCAGCAGCTTAGATCCCCGGACTAGGTTCGGTGGGGCCAACGTCCTGACTTTC,-,TRBV7-8,TRBJ2-6,TRBD2
CASSLDFSGIPYEQYF,TGTGCCAGCAGCTTGGATTTTTCGGGGATCCCCTACGAGCAGTACTTC,-,TRBV7-2,TRBJ2-7,-
CAWSRLAGAGGPYNEQFF,TGTGCCTGGTCCCGACTAGCGGGAGCTGGGGGGCCTTACAATGAGCAGTTCTTC,-,TRBV30,TRBJ2-1,TRBD2
CASSRIAGGNNEQFF,TGCGCCAGCAGCCGTATAGCGGGAGGCAACAATGAGCAGTTCTTC,-,TRBV4-1,TRBJ2-1,TRBD2
CASSRPGQGEGNTIYF,TGCGCCAGCAGCCGCCCGGGACAGGGTGAAGGAAACACCATATATTTT,once,TRBV4-1,TRBJ1-3,TRBD1
CASLDLTSMQQTQYF,TGTGCCAGCCTTGACCTGACTAGTATGCAACAGACCCAGTACTTC,-,TRBV2,TRBJ2-5,-
CASSFYQETQYF,TGTGCCAGCAGCTTCTACCAAGAGACCCAGTACTTC,-,TRBV5-5,TRBJ2-5,-
CASSLVGGSYNEQFF,TGTGCCAGCAGCTTAGTGGGAGGCTCCTACAATGAGCAGTTCTTC,once,TRBV11-2,TRBJ2-1,-
CASSFFRDRDNQPQHF,TGTGCCAGCAGCTTTTTCCGGGACAGGGACAATCAGCCCCAGCATTTT,-,TRBV14,TRBJ1-5,TRBD1
CASSGAGGKKLFF,TGTGCCAGCAGTGGGGCAGGGGGCAAAAAACTGTTTTTT,few,TRBV2,TRBJ1-4,TRBD1
CASSLYRAGATPNYGYTF,TGTGCCAGCAGCCTATATCGAGCAGGGGCCACCCCTAACTATGGCTACACCTTC,-,TRBV7-2,TRBJ1-2,-
CASSSGLAASYEQYF,TGTGCCAGCAGCTCTGGACTAGCGGCATCCTACGAGCAGTACTTC,-,TRBV7-3,TRBJ2-7,TRBD2
CASSLVGGGTEAFF,TGTGCCAGCAGCTTAGTAGGGGGGGGCACTGAAGCTTTCTTT,-,TRBV7-2,TRBJ1-1,-
CASSTPQGWEKLFF,TGTGCCAGCAGTACTCCGCAGGGATGGGAAAAACTGTTTTTT,-,TRBV28,TRBJ1-4,-
CASSLSGATGELFF,TGCGCCAGCAGCTTGTCGGGGGCCACCGGGGAGCTGTTTTTT,-,TRBV5-1,TRBJ2-2,-
CASSRKPEQYF,TGTGCCAGCAGCAGAAAACCTGAGCAGTACTTC,-,TRBV6-1,TRBJ2-7,-
CAISSSTDTQYF,TGTGCCATCAGCTCTAGCACAGATACGCAGTATTTT,few,TRBV10-3,TRBJ2-3,-
CASSLAESSYEQYF,TGCGCCAGCAGCTTGGCGGAGAGCTCCTACGAGCAGTACTTC,-,TRBV5-1,TRBJ2-7,-
CASSQSDKGPSYEQYF,TGTGCCAGCAGCCAATCGGACAAGGGCCCTTCCTACGAGCAGTACTTC,-,TRBV14,TRBJ2-7,-
CASGSGRHTYEQYF,TGTGCCAGTGGTAGCGGGAGACACACCTACGAGCAGTACTTC,once,TRBV5-6,TRBJ2-7,TRBD2
CASSQVTGRGRTGEQYF,TGCGCCAGCAGCCAAGTGACCGGGCGAGGGAGAACAGGCGAGCAGTACTTC,-,TRBV4-1,TRBJ2-7,-
CASSYPGTGEETQYF,TGTGCCAGCAGTTACCCCGGGACAGGGGAAGAGACCCAGTACTTC,-,TRBV6-5,TRBJ2-5,TRBD1
CSARVGREQYF,TGCAGTGCTAGGGTGGGCCGCGAGCAGTACTTC,-,TRBV20-1,TRBJ2-7,-
CASSRTGAGEQYF,TGCGCCAGCAGCAGAACAGGGGCGGGGGAGCAGTACTTC,-,TRBV5-1,TRBJ2-7,-